This T cell receptor beta chain was observed in a study of blood T cell repertoires in COVID-19. Across the study: The study drew acute and convalescent COVID-19 samples from the United States, Italy and Spain.

Method: immunoSEQ multiplex PCR; TCRdb's copy keeps in-frame clones and lacks some. The sample records approximately 40,000 clones, roughly 85% being singletons. The germline V and J ends were trimmed by 4 bases and 0 bases, with 16 bases remaining between them. The CDR3 spans 15 residues. CDR1 and CDR2 from the germline V gene are GTSNPN and SVGIG (reference sequence). Seattle's enrolled individuals joined amid active infection and were then monitored longitudinally. The TCR was taken from a man aged 60-69 years with COVID-19, enrolled during active disease. This chain joins TRBV30 and TRBJ2-7; D might be TRBD2 (6 bases). Sequencing used peripheral blood. In nucleotides, the CDR3 is TGTGCCTGGACCGTTCCCGGGACTGGCTCCTACGAGCAGTACTTC. The encoded protein is CAWTVPGTGSYEQYF.